This T cell receptor (beta chain) was obtained from a study of blood T cell repertoires in COVID-19. Study at large: Both acute and convalescent COVID-19 samples were obtained from the United States, Italy and Spain. From T cells, B-cell-depleted T cells, or PBMCs came the material, which was cDNA or gDNA.

The V gene lost 2 bases and the J gene lost 8 bases, with 12 bases spanning the gap. Germline CDR1 is MDHEN and CDR2 is SYDVKM. This CDR3 has 13 residues. Study processing details: For nucleated cells, counts were estimated from reference gene primer amplification. This table comes from immunoSEQ multiplex PCR, and its TCRdb copy is limited to in-frame clones, with some not included. The DNA gave D and trimming, while V, J and clone size come from that table. The sample lists around 130,000 clones, roughly four fifths occurring once. This chain links TRBV28 with TRBJ1-2; no reliable D call. The sequence derives from a human donor in a cohort sampled during active COVID-19. The specimen sequenced was peripheral blood. In DNA form, the CDR3 reads TGTGCCAGCAGTTTAATTCGATCACAGGGCTACACCTTC. This encodes CASSLIRSQGYTF.